This T cell receptor beta chain was captured in a study of blood T cell repertoires in COVID-19. Germline values: CDR1 SGHVS, CDR2 FQNEAQ. V was pared by 3 bases and J by 2 bases, with 7 bases of the junction left unmatched. There are 16 residues in the CDR3. The protocol was immunoSEQ multiplex PCR, while the TCRdb copy is restricted to in-frame clones and leaves out a portion. This table holds a few hundred thousand clones, just over 85% found once. The chain joins TRBV7-8 to TRBJ2-1; 7 nucleotides line up with TRBD2. The sequenced material came from PBMCs or T cells enriched from blood (not recorded which). The sequence came from a man aged 25-40 years who had recovered from COVID-19. The CDR3 nucleotides read TGTGCCAGCAGCTTTGATAGCGGGCCTGCCTACAATGAGCAGTTCTTC. Its protein is CASSFDSGPAYNEQFF.